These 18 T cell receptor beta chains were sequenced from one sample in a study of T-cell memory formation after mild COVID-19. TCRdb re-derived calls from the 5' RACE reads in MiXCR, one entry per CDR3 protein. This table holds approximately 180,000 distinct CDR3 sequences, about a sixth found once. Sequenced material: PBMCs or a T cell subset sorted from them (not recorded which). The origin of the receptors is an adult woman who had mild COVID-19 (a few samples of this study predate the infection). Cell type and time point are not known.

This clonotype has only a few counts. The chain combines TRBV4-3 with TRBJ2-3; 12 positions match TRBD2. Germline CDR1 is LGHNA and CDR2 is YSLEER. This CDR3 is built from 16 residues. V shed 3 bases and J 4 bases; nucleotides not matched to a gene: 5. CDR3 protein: CASSQMGLAGADTQYF. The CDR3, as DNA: TGCGCCAGCAGCCAGATGGGACTAGCGGGCGCAGATACGCAGTATTTT.

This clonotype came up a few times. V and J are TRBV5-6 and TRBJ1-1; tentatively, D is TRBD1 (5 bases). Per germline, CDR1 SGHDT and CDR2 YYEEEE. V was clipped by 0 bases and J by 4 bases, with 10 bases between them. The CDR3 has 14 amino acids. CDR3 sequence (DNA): TGTGCCAGCAGCTTGGCCAGGGTCGGCACTGAAGCTTTCTTT. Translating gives CASSLARVGTEAFF.

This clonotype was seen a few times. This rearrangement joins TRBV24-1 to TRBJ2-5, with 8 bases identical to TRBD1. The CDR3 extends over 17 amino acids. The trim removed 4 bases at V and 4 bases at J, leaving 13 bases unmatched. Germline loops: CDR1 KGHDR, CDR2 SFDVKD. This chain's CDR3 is CATSDLGRGQVSETQYF. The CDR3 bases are TGTGCCACCAGTGACCTCGGCAGGGGGCAGGTTTCAGAGACCCAGTACTTC.

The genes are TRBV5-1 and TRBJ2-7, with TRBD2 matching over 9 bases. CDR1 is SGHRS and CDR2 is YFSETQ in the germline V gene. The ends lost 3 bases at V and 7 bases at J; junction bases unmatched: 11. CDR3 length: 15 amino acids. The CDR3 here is CASSSIAGELEEQYF. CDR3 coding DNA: TGCGCCAGCAGCTCCATAGCGGGGGAGTTGGAAGAGCAGTACTTC.

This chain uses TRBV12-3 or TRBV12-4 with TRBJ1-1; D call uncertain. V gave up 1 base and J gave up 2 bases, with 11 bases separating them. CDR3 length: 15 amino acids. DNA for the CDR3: TGTGCCAGCAGTTTAGATGGCAGTTATAACACTGAAGCTTTCTTT. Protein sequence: CASSLDGSYNTEAFF.

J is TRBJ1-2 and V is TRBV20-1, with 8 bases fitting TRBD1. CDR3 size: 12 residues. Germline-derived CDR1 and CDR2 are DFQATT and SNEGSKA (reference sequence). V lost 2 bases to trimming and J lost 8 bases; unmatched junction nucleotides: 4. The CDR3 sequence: CSARRAGGGYTF. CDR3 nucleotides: TGCAGTGCTAGACGGGCAGGGGGCGGCTACACCTTC.

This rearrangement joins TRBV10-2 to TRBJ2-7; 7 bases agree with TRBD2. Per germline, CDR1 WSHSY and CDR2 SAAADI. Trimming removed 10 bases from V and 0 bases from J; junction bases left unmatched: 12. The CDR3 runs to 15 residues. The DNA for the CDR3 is TGCGCCATCCGGAGGGACCAGCGGGGCTCCTACGAGCAGTACTTC. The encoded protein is CAIRRDQRGSYEQYF.

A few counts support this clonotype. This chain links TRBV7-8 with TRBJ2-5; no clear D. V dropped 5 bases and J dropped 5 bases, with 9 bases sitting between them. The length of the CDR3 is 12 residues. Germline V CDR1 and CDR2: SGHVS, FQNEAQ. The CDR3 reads CASSPGIETQYF. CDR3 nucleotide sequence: TGTGCCAGCAGCCCCGGTATCGAGACCCAGTACTTC.

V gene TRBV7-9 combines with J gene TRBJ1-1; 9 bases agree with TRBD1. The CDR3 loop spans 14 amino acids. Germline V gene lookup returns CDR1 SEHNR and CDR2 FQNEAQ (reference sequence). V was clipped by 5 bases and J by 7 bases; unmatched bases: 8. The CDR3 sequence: CASSTTGTGNEAFF. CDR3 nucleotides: TGTGCCAGCAGCACAACCGGGACAGGGAATGAAGCTTTCTTT.

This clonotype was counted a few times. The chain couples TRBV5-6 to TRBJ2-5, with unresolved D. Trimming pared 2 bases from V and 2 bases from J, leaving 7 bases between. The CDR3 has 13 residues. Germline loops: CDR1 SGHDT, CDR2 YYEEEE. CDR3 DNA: TGTGCCAGCAGCTTAGTAGCACAAGAGACCCAGTACTTC. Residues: CASSLVAQETQYF.

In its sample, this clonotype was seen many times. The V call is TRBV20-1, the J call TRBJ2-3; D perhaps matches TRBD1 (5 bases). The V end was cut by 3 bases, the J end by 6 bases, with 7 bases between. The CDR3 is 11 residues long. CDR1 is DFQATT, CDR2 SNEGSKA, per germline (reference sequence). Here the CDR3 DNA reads TGCAGTGCTAGTTGGGGCGATACGCAGTATTTT. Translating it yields CSASWGDTQYF.

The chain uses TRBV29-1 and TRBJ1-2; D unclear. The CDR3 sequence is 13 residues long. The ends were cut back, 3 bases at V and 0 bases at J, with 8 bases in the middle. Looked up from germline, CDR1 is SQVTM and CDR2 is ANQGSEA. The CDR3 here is CSVEPGTNYGYTF. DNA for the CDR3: TGCAGCGTTGAGCCCGGTACTAACTATGGCTACACCTTC.

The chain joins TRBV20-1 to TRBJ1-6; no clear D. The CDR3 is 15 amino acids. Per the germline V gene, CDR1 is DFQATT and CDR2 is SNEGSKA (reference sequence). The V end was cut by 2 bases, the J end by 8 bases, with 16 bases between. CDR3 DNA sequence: TGCAGTGCTAGATCATCAGCAAAATTCCATTCACCCCTCCACTTT. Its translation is CSARSSAKFHSPLHF.

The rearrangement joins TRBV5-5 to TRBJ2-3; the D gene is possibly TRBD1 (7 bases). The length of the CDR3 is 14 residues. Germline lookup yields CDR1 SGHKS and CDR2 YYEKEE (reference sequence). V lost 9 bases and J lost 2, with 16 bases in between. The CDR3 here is CAIRRGLDTDTQYF. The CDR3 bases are TGTGCCATTCGGAGGGGGCTTGACACAGATACGCAGTATTTT.

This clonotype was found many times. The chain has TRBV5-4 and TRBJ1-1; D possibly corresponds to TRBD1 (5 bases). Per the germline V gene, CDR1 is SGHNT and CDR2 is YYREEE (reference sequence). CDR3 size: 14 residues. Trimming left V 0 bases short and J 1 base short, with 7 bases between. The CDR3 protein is CASSLARANTEAFF. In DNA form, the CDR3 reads TGTGCCAGCAGCTTGGCCAGGGCGAACACTGAAGCTTTCTTT. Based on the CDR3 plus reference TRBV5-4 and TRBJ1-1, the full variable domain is ETGVTQSPTHLIKTRGQQVTLRCSSQSGHNTVSWYQQALGQGPQFIFQYYREEENGRGNFPPRFSGLQFPNYSSELNVNALELDDSALYLCASSLARANTEAFFGQGTRLTVV.

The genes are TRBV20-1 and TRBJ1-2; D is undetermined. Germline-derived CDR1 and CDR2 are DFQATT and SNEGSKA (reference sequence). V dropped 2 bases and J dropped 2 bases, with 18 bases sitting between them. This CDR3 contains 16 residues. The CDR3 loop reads CSARTRSPQRNYGYTF. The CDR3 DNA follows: TGCAGTGCTAGAACGAGATCGCCCCAGAGAAACTATGGCTACACCTTC.

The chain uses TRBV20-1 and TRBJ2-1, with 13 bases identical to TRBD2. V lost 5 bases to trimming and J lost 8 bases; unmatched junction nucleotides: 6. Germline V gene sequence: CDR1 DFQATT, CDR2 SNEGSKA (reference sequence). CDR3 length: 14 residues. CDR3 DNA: TGCAGTGCTTCGGGACTAGCGGGAAGCTATGAGCAGTTCTTC. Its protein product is CSASGLAGSYEQFF.

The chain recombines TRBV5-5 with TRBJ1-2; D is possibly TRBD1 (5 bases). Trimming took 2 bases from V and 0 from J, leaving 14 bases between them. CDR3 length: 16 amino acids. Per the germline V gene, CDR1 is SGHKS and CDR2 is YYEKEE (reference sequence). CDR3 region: CASSFQGGGANYGYTF. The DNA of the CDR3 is TGTGCCAGCAGCTTCCAGGGCGGTGGGGCTAACTATGGCTACACCTTC.